These 20 T cell receptor beta chains were all obtained from the same sample, sequenced in a study of T cell responses to AZD1222 COVID-19 vaccine. TCRdb's table, derived via immunoSEQ multiplex PCR, lists solely in-frame clones and lacks some. The data hold some 100,000 clones, with more than 75% observed a single time. Sequenced here: peripheral blood, sampled on day 0 of MenACWY control vaccination. The receptor source for this set is an adult in good health.

This sequence joins TRBV9 and TRBJ1-2; D remains ambiguous. V shed 1 base and J shed 4 bases, with 8 bases lying between them. The CDR3 sequence is 13 residues long. Germline V gene sequence: CDR1 SGDLS, CDR2 YYNGEE. The CDR3 reads CASSVKGGYGYTF. The CDR3 region has the DNA TGTGCCAGCAGCGTAAAGGGAGGCTATGGCTACACCTTC.

The chain carries TRBV7-9 and TRBJ2-3; 8 positions agree with TRBD2. The CDR3 contains 14 residues. V was clipped by 4 bases and J by 2 bases; unmatched bases: 2. The germline V gene encodes CDR1 SEHNR and CDR2 FQNEAQ (reference sequence). CDR3 coding DNA: TGTGCCAGCAGCTATAGCGGGACCACAGATACGCAGTATTTT. Protein: CASSYSGTTDTQYF.

This chain uses TRBV9 with TRBJ1-3; D is ambiguous. This CDR3 is built from 14 residues. The V end was cut by 2 bases, the J end by 0 bases, with 6 bases between. Germline loops: CDR1 SGDLS, CDR2 YYNGEE. CDR3 DNA: TGTGCCAGCAGCGTCCAGAGCTCTGGAAACACCATATATTTT. Translated: CASSVQSSGNTIYF.

The count of this clone is one. V usage is TRBV6-5 and J usage is TRBJ2-7; 7 bases agree with TRBD1. CDR1 and CDR2 from the germline V gene are MNHEY and SVGAGI. This CDR3 region has 14 residues. J lost 6 bases, V lost 10 bases, and 15 bases had no gene match. CDR3 coding DNA: TGTGCCACGGCCTACGCAGGGGGAGTTGGCGAGCAGTACTTC. Translation gives CATAYAGGVGEQYF.

The sample holds one count of this clone. The V call is TRBV5-1, the J call TRBJ1-1; tentatively, D is TRBD1 (5 bases). Germline CDR1 SGHRS, CDR2 YFSETQ. Trimming removed 0 bases from V and 8 bases from J, with 17 bases in between. The CDR3 is 15 amino acids. The CDR3 sequence is CASSLAGDSKGEAFF. In DNA, the CDR3 is TGCGCCAGCAGCTTGGCGGGGGACTCTAAGGGCGAAGCTTTCTTT.

The rearrangement links TRBV20-1 to TRBJ1-2, with D hard to call. The CDR3 runs 9 residues. V gave up 4 bases and J gave up 12 bases, with 9 bases separating them. The germline gives CDR1 DFQATT, CDR2 SNEGSKA (reference sequence). The CDR3 region has the DNA TGCAGTGCTATTGAGGGCCACACCTTC. Translated, it gives CSAIEGHTF.

This chain connects TRBV7-9 to TRBJ2-7; D is possibly TRBD2 (6 bases). The CDR3 consists of 13 residues. Germline-derived CDR1 and CDR2 are SEHNR and FQNEAQ (reference sequence). Trimming removed 0 bases from V and 6 bases from J, with 9 bases in between. CDR3 in amino acids: CASSLAGGSEQYF. The CDR3 region has the DNA TGTGCCAGCAGCTTAGCGGGAGGTTCCGAGCAGTACTTC.

The CDR3: CATSRGIGTGDVEAFF. CDR3 DNA sequence: TGTGCCACCAGCAGGGGGATAGGGACAGGAGACGTTGAAGCTTTCTTT. The chain has TRBV15 and TRBJ1-1; 8 nucleotides line up with TRBD1. The germline CDR1 and CDR2 sequences are LNHNV and YYDKDF (reference sequence). V shed 3 bases and J 7 bases; nucleotides not matched to a gene: 13. This CDR3 is 16 amino acids long.

The rearrangement joins TRBV14 to TRBJ2-7; perhaps TRBD1 as D (6 bases). V was pared by 4 bases and J by 2 bases, with 15 bases between. Germline-derived CDR1 and CDR2 are SGHDN and FVKESK. CDR3 length: 15 amino acids. The CDR3 protein is CASSLFGGAPYEQYF. DNA for the CDR3: TGTGCCAGCAGCCTCTTTGGGGGCGCTCCCTACGAGCAGTACTTC.

This clone appeared a single time. In DNA form, the CDR3 reads TGTGCCAGCAGCAAAGATTGGCAGAGCACCGGGGAGCTGTTTTTT. It codes for CASSKDWQSTGELFF. The V and J genes are TRBV21-1 and TRBJ2-2. TRBV21-1 is annotated as a pseudogene. This CDR3 contains 15 residues.

The chain uses TRBV30 and TRBJ1-5; the D is unclear. The CDR3 is 14 residues long. Germline lookup yields CDR1 GTSNPN and CDR2 SVGIG (reference sequence). V dropped 3 bases and J dropped 3 bases, with 12 bases sitting between them. The CDR3 here is CAWSRPVVNQPQHF. CDR3 coding DNA: TGTGCCTGGAGCCGGCCGGTAGTCAATCAGCCCCAGCATTTT.

The chain recombines TRBV5-1 with TRBJ2-7; unclear D gene. The CDR3 consists of 14 residues. The germline V gene has CDR1 SGHRS and CDR2 YFSETQ. Trimming pared 1 base from V and 3 bases from J, leaving 11 bases between. The CDR3 region has the DNA TGCGCCAGCAGCTTGACCGCCGGTGGCTACGAGCAGTACTTC. Its translation: CASSLTAGGYEQYF.

This clone appeared a single time. As DNA, the CDR3 is TGTGCCAGCAGCCCGACAGGGAGGGACTATGGCTACACCTTC. Amino acids: CASSPTGRDYGYTF. J is TRBJ1-2 and V is TRBV6-5; 7 positions match TRBD1. The V and J ends lost 6 bases and 3 bases, in that order; junction bases with no gene match: 7. This CDR3 spans 14 amino acids. Germline V lookup: CDR1 MNHEY, CDR2 SVGAGI.

The chain uses TRBV7-9 and TRBJ1-3, with D perhaps TRBD1 (6 bases). CDR3 length: 15 residues. V shed 6 bases and J shed 0 bases, with 12 bases lying between them. Germline CDR1 is SEHNR and CDR2 is FQNEAQ (reference sequence). The CDR3 here is CASSHDRSSGNTIYF. In nucleotides, the CDR3 is TGTGCCAGCAGTCACGACAGGAGCTCTGGAAACACCATATATTTT.

The CDR3 DNA follows: TGCAGTGCTAGAGAGGTAGCCCGGGCGTTCTTC. This encodes CSAREVARAFF. The chain links TRBV20-1 to TRBJ2-1; D gene ambiguous. The germline V gene has CDR1 DFQATT and CDR2 SNEGSKA (reference sequence). The CDR3 has 11 amino acids. The V end lost 0 bases, the J end lost 15 bases, and 12 bases lay between the germline ends.

The rearrangement links TRBV7-3 to TRBJ1-1; the D gene is possibly TRBD1 (5 bases). V gave up 4 bases and J gave up 8 bases, with 23 bases separating them. This CDR3 spans 16 amino acids. Germline CDR1 SGHTA, CDR2 FQGTGA. DNA of the CDR3: TGTGCCAGCAGCTCCGGCGCCGGCGGAGGGGTCGCCGAAGCTTTCTTT. It encodes CASSSGAGGGVAEAFF. Drawing the rest from reference TRBV7-3 and TRBJ1-1, the complete variable domain is GAGVSQTPSNKVTEKGKYVELRCDPISGHTALYWYRQSLGQGPEFLIYFQGTGAADDSGLPNDRFFAVRPEGSVSTLKIQRTERGDSAVYLCASSSGAGGGVAEAFFGQGTRLTVV.

The genes are TRBV30 and TRBJ2-1; weak D call: TRBD2 (5 bases). The V end was cut by 0 bases, the J end by 9 bases, with 9 bases between. This CDR3 is 12 amino acids long. Looked up from germline, CDR1 is GTSNPN and CDR2 is SVGIG (reference sequence). CDR3 amino acids: CAWSVGGGEQFF. The CDR3 region has the DNA TGTGCCTGGAGTGTCGGAGGCGGTGAGCAGTTCTTC. The variable domain in full, with the rest retrieved from reference TRBV30 and TRBJ2-1, is SQTIHQWPATLVQPVGSPLSLECTVEGTSNPNLYWYRQAAGRGLQLLFYSVGIGQISSEVPQNLSASRPQDRQFILSSKKLLLSDSGFYLCAWSVGGGEQFFGPGTRLTVL.

The chain employs TRBV7-8 and TRBJ1-2, with D perhaps TRBD1 (5 bases). This CDR3 is 17 amino acids long. V was cut by 7 bases and J by 1 base, with 22 bases left in between. The V gene's germline CDR1 is SGHVS and CDR2 FQNEAQ. The CDR3 DNA reads TGTGCCAGCATCTCTTCGGGCAGGGATCCCCTTAACTATGGCTACACCTTC. Translated: CASISSGRDPLNYGYTF. Complete variable domain (other parts from reference TRBV7-8 and TRBJ1-2): GAGVSQSPRYKVAKRGQDVALRCDPISGHVSLFWYQQALGQGPEFLTYFQNEAQLDKSGLPSDRFFAERPEGSVSTLKIQRTQQEDSAVYLCASISSGRDPLNYGYTFGSGTRLTVV.

This chain joins TRBV10-3 and TRBJ2-2; TRBD1 aligns across 8 bases. J was trimmed by 7 bases and V by 3 bases; bases with no gene match: 7. The CDR3 totals 15 residues. CDR1 and CDR2 (germline): ENHRY, SYGVKD. DNA for the CDR3: TGTGCCATCAGTGAAGCGCCAGGGGGCGGCGGGGAGCTGTTTTTT. As protein: CAISEAPGGGGELFF.

The gene calls are TRBV29-1 and TRBJ1-1, with 7 bases lining up with TRBD1. The CDR3 length is 15 residues. Germline assignment: CDR1 SQVTM and CDR2 ANQGSEA. The ends lost 7 bases at V and 0 bases at J; junction bases unmatched: 11. The CDR3 spells CSGSRGGGMNTEAFF. The CDR3 nucleotides read TGCAGCGGTTCTCGAGGGGGCGGAATGAACACTGAAGCTTTCTTT.